This TCR beta chain was retrieved from a study of human T cells and chemical hapten exposure (dated by TCRdb to about 2021). For the wider study: The libraries were sequenced as a pool, and the TCR yield per sample differed mostly because of small variations in library volumes within the pool. Peripheral blood TCR repertoire changes were tracked in vivo in alopecia patients during primary and secondary sensitization to the hapten diphenylcyclopropenone (DPC).

Total RNA was extracted from unfractionated whole blood collected in Tempus Blood RNA tubes. A handful of healthy volunteers were used as TCR sequencing controls and were bled at day 0, 2 weeks and 6 weeks. Library preparation attached unique molecular identifiers to individual cDNA molecules for quantitative, reproducible TCR counting. Each blood RNA sample was used to sequence both TCR alpha and TCR beta chains. In the authors' own workflow: The median number of TCRs per sample was approximately 93,000, ranging from 23,224 to 690,600. V, J and CDR3 annotation of the TCR reads was performed with the Decombinator software suite. Every sample was subsampled to the same number of TCRs (28,000) for the PS versus PT1 abundance plots. TCRs were defined as expanded if absent before sensitization and observed at least eight times at the 2-week time point. TCRdb's own reprocessing of the public reads used fastp at Q25 and MiXCR and kept productive beta chains. When rows share a CDR3 protein, they turn into one entry using the most common DNA and genes. The V and J calls here are based on TCRdb, not the publication. This sample comprises about 120,000 distinct CDR3 sequences, over 6.5% of them detected only once. In total, the top ten clones hold roughly 1.5% of the sample.

The V end loses 2 bases and the J end loses 1 base, and a stretch of 14 bases separates them. The CDR3 runs 16 amino acids, cysteine and phenylalanine included. The read is trimmed to its CDR3 DNA, 48 bases read in frame from base 1. The germline V gene gives CDR1 as MNHEY and CDR2 as SVGAGI. To note about this clonotype: The antigen it recognizes is unknown. No much larger clone is present one base from it, and per-base qualities are unavailable.

General conclusions and limits of the study: After repeated subsampling, changes were observed in the strength of the expansion versus patch-test correlation and in the threshold at which the correlation became significant. DPC sensitization did not change the number of TCRs with a frequency above 1 in 1000, and there was no evidence of changes in global repertoire structure.

Sequenced material: whole blood. Recombination linked TRBV6-5 to TRBJ2-5; the D gene could be either TRBD1 or TRBD2, each agreeing at 5 bases. The TCR was taken from a human donor in good health. Some clones in this sample may be carry-over from other donors' samples. Donor details come from another sample of the same person, matched by shared clones. The CDR3 in this case is CASSYRGPLSQETQYF. The DNA sequence reads TGTGCCAGCAGTTACAGGGGACCTCTGTCCCAAGAGACCCAGTACTTC.